This TCR beta chain is drawn from a study of blood T cell repertoires in COVID-19. The study assigned cohorts using participant-reported clinical history. Before being deemed recovered, Cohort 3 donors had two negative PCRs, clearance, or symptom resolution. Repertoires were generated with immunoSEQ multiplex PCR, while TCRdb's copy carries only in-frame clones and drops some. This table has around 250,000 clones, approximately 84% appearing once. Trimming took off 5 bases at V and 6 bases at J, with 19 bases between the two ends. Germline CDR1 is PRHDT and CDR2 is FYEKMQ (reference sequence). The CDR3 is 15 residues long.

Sequencing input: PBMCs or T cells enriched from blood (not recorded which). The clonotype was recovered from a man between 40 and 49 years old who had recovered from COVID-19. The V and J genes are TRBV13 and TRBJ1-1, with unresolved D. The CDR3 is CASSPPNTRVPEAFF. The CDR3 DNA reads TGTGCCAGCAGCCCTCCTAATACACGGGTCCCTGAAGCTTTCTTT.